This TCR beta chain was captured by sequencing in a study of blood T cells in healthy people across ages. The study's findings and limits: Roughly linear age-related decline in beta diversity appeared, significant by age around 40.

A J-beta primer mix and a sample-barcoded 5' primer were used in a second PCR of roughly 6 to 11 cycles. TCRdb ran MiXCR on the 5' RACE reads and lists one entry per CDR3 protein. The repertoire includes over 1,200,000 distinct CDR3 sequences, 59% of them detected once, and under 8.5% sits in the top ten. This clonotype was detected only a few times. The antigen is undetermined. The sequence was obtained from a man younger than 30 in good health. Material: blood.

The CDR3 coding sequence is TGTGCCAGCAGTCTCGGGACAGGGGGCGGCTACGAGCAGTACTTC. It translates to CASSLGTGGGYEQYF. This rearrangement joins TRBV6-2 or TRBV6-3 to TRBJ2-7, with 12 bases aligning to TRBD1. The CDR3 runs 15 residues. V was pared by 5 bases and J by 3 bases, with 5 bases of the junction left unmatched. Germline CDR1 reads MNHEY; CDR2 reads SVGEGT.